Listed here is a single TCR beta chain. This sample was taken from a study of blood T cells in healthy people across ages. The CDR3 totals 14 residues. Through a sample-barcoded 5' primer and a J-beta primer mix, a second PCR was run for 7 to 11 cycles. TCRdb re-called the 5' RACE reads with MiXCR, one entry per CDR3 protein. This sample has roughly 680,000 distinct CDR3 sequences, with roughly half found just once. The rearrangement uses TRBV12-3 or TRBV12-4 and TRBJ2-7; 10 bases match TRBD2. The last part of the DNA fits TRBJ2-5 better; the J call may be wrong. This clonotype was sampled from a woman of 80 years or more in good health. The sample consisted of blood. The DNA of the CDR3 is TGTGCCAGCAGAAATAGCGGGAGGACGGGGACCCAGTACTTC. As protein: CASRNSGRTGTQYF.